These 12 T cell receptor beta chains share one sample of origin, sequenced in a study of T cells in Graves' hyperthyroidism and ophthalmopathy. The investigators amplified TCR beta CDR3 regions from RNA transcripts. TCR CDR3 regions were first amplified by RT-PCR with HTBI primers. TCRdb reprocessed the multiplex PCR reads with MiXCR, giving one entry per CDR3 protein. The sample carries roughly 49,000 distinct CDR3 sequences, approximately 53% recorded once. Sequenced material: peripheral blood or thyroid tissue (not recorded which). These receptors came from a man aged 18 to 29 with Graves' hyperthyroidism.

This clonotype has a count of ten or more. The rearrangement links TRBV4-3 to TRBJ1-2; D gene ambiguous. V was clipped by 5 bases and J by 4 bases, with 14 bases between them. The CDR3 is made up of 14 amino acids. The V gene's germline CDR1 is LGHNA and CDR2 YSLEER. CDR3 in amino acids: CASSEGRVSYGYTF. Written as DNA, the CDR3 is TGCGCCAGCAGCGAAGGGAGGGTTTCCTATGGCTACACCTTC.

This clonotype was detected ten times or more. The rearrangement uses TRBV7-9 and TRBJ2-5; no clear D gene. V gave up 2 bases and J gave up 5 bases, with 9 bases separating them. CDR3 length: 13 residues. The germline CDR1 and CDR2 sequences are SEHNR and FQNEAQ (reference sequence). The CDR3 loop reads CASSLHSMETQYF. The CDR3 DNA sequence: TGTGCCAGCAGCTTACACAGCATGGAGACCCAGTACTTC.

The rearrangement joins TRBV3-1 to TRBJ2-5, with 8 bases aligning to TRBD2. V was clipped by 1 base and J by 2 bases; unmatched bases: 3. In germline, CDR1 is LGHDT, CDR2 YNNKEL (reference sequence). The CDR3 is 15 residues long. This CDR3 reads CASSQAKRGQETQYF. The CDR3 nucleotides read TGTGCCAGCAGCCAAGCGAAGCGGGGGCAAGAGACCCAGTACTTC.

The chain links TRBV7-9 to TRBJ2-5; 8 nucleotides match TRBD1. This CDR3 is 15 amino acids long. Per germline, CDR1 SEHNR and CDR2 FQNEAQ (reference sequence). With V trimmed by 1 base and J by 5 bases, 6 bases remained unmatched. For the CDR3, the DNA is TGTGCCAGCAGCTTAGGACAGGGGTGGGTGGAGACCCAGTACTTC. It codes for CASSLGQGWVETQYF.

The chain has TRBV28 and TRBJ1-1; D unresolved. This CDR3 has 15 amino acids. The ends were cut back, 7 bases at V and 2 bases at J, with 17 bases in the middle. Germline V gives CDR1 MDHEN, CDR2 SYDVKM. CDR3 sequence reads: CASTLSTPGNTEAFF. CDR3 in DNA: TGTGCCAGCACCCTCTCTACTCCGGGTAACACTGAAGCTTTCTTT.

This clonotype was detected many times. The V call is TRBV4-3, the J call TRBJ1-2; TRBD1 aligns across 10 bases. Trimming at V came to 3 bases and at J to 7 bases, leaving 5 bases not matched to a gene. Per the germline V gene, CDR1 is LGHNA and CDR2 is YSLEER. This CDR3 spans 14 amino acids. The CDR3 loop is CASSHDRGLGGYTF. CDR3 bases: TGCGCCAGCAGCCATGACAGGGGGCTCGGTGGCTACACCTTC.

This clonotype has a count of ten or more. The CDR3 DNA reads TGCGCCAGCAGCCTCGAGGGGATCGCCGACTACGAGCAGTACTTC. Translating gives CASSLEGIADYEQYF. The chain combines TRBV5-1 with TRBJ2-7, with D possibly being TRBD1 or TRBD2 (5 bases each). V was cut by 4 bases and J by 3 bases, with 17 bases left in between. This CDR3 is built from 15 residues. Germline CDR1 is SGHRS and CDR2 is YFSETQ.

V gene TRBV7-6 combines with J gene TRBJ1-1; 8 nucleotides align to TRBD1. The V gene end was trimmed by 5 bases and the J gene end by 5 bases; junction bases not matched to a gene: 10. There are 15 residues in the CDR3. Germline V gives CDR1 SGHVS, CDR2 FNYEAQ. Written as DNA, the CDR3 is TGTGCCAGCAGCCCACGGACAGGGCAGGAAACTGAAGCTTTCTTT. This codes for CASSPRTGQETEAFF.

As DNA, the CDR3 is TGTGCCAGCAGTCCGCGACAGGGGCCGGGTCAGCCCCAGCATTTT. Its translation: CASSPRQGPGQPQHF. The rearrangement links TRBV7-9 to TRBJ1-5, with 8 bases that match TRBD1. Trimming cost V 6 bases and J 6 bases; bases outside gene matches: 10. The CDR3 spans 15 residues. From germline, CDR1 is SEHNR and CDR2 FQNEAQ (reference sequence). The variable domain in full, with the rest retrieved from reference TRBV7-9 and TRBJ1-5, is DTGVSQNPRHKITKRGQNVTFRCDPISEHNRLYWYRQTLGQGPEFLTYFQNEAQLEKSRLLSDRFSAERPKGSFSTLEIQRTEQGDSAMYLCASSPRQGPGQPQHFGDGTRLSIL.

Many counts were recorded for this clonotype. The chain joins TRBV7-8 to TRBJ2-2, with TRBD1 matching over 9 bases. The junction had 14 bases not matched to a gene; V was cut back by 6 bases and J by 9 bases. Germline lookup yields CDR1 SGHVS and CDR2 FQNEAQ. The CDR3 totals 16 residues. CDR3 protein: CASRSGTGMILRELFF. CDR3 bases: TGTGCCAGCAGGTCTGGGACAGGGATGATTCTACGGGAGCTGTTTTTT.

V usage is TRBV7-2 and J usage is TRBJ2-5, with D maybe TRBD2 (5 bases). The CDR3 extends over 13 amino acids. Per the germline V gene, CDR1 is SGHTA and CDR2 is FQGNSA. Trimming left V 7 bases short and J 1 base short, with 10 bases between. CDR3 coding DNA: TGTGCCAGCATCAGACGGGGCCAAGAGACCCAGTACTTC. Translated: CASIRRGQETQYF.

The V gene is TRBV5-5, the J gene TRBJ2-7; TRBD2 aligns across 11 bases. The CDR3 contains 14 residues. The V segment lost 3 bases and the J segment 7 bases; nucleotides outside the gene matches: 6. Germline lookup yields CDR1 SGHKS and CDR2 YYEKEE (reference sequence). CDR3 region: CASSYTSGSSEQYF. The CDR3, as DNA: TGTGCCAGCAGCTACACTAGCGGGAGTAGTGAGCAGTACTTC.